What follows is one T cell receptor beta chain and its context. Its antigen remains unknown. This specimen belongs to a study of glioma-infiltrating T cells after dendritic cell vaccination. Looking at the study overall: Glioblastoma patients came from Phase I and II dendritic cell vaccination trials. Patients received three intradermal dendritic cell vaccine injections at biweekly intervals. Whole-study results and caveats: No direct clonality-survival link was found; a diverse polyclonal response may matter.

Germline CDR1 and CDR2: SGHTS and YDEGEE. V was cut by 0 bases and J by 0 bases, with 15 bases left in between. This CDR3 contains 17 residues. Profiling relied on immunoSEQ multiplex PCR, and the TCRdb table lists in-frame clones only, not all of them. Seen here are approximately 50,000 clones, about 91% observed once, and the top ten hold 5.3%. The time point is: after dendritic cell vaccination, including at tumor progression/relapse. Fresh-frozen tumor tissue and more than two years of survival data were available for all. Sequences were derived from blood, sampled after dendritic cell vaccination. The receptor's source is a human donor with glioblastoma. The rearrangement uses TRBV5-8 and TRBJ1-2; tentative D call: TRBD1 (5 bases). CDR3 in amino acids: CASSLGGGTLANYGYTF. In nucleotides, the CDR3 is TGTGCCAGCAGCTTGGGTGGAGGGACCTTAGCTAACTATGGCTACACCTTC.